This T cell receptor (beta chain) is drawn from a study of early T cells in non-severe SARS-CoV-2 infection. Study-wide background: Sequenced material consisted of bulk RNA (from unsorted whole blood), and chains were unpaired.

The protocol attached unique molecular identifiers to individual cDNA molecules. Each CDR3 protein gets one entry after TCRdb re-called the 5' RACE reads with MiXCR. The sample has fewer than 45,000 distinct CDR3 sequences, 5.8% seen once. The CDR3 runs 14 residues. Trimming left V 5 bases short and J 1 base short, with 11 bases between. A note on this clonotype: This clone may be a read error of a much larger clone one base away. The final CDR3 position lacks the conserved phenylalanine or tryptophan, pointing to a likely read error.

The chain combines TRBV12-3 or TRBV12-4 with TRBJ1-1; D call uncertain. Sequenced: whole blood. This receptor was taken from an adult who was a healthcare worker with PCR-confirmed SARS-CoV-2 infection or an uninfected control (not recorded which). CDR3 amino acids: CASSPLRENTEAFS. CDR3 DNA sequence: TGTGCCAGCAGTCCCTTGCGGGAGAACACTGAAGCTTTCTCT.